This TCR beta chain was captured by sequencing in a study of T cell responses to AZD1222 COVID-19 vaccine. On this clone: Its antigen is not identified.

Study conclusions and caveats: In all cases, repertoires were sampled only after the peak T cell response. Donors were mostly white British, more females; clonal diversity possibly underestimated.

This CDR3 has 16 amino acids. The germline V gene has CDR1 SGHDT and CDR2 YYEEEE. Trimming stripped 4 bases from V and 7 bases from J, with 18 bases between. The table came from immunoSEQ multiplex PCR; TCRdb's copy has only in-frame clones and leaves some out. This repertoire shows about 75,000 clones, roughly 84% found once; its top ten account for about 17%. Pooling was applied to second doses at about 4 or about 12 weeks. The chain carries TRBV5-6 and TRBJ1-6; D possibly corresponds to TRBD1 (5 bases). This TCR was recovered from an adult who received the AZD1222 COVID-19 vaccine. The material was peripheral blood, obtained 28 days after the second AZD1222 dose. CDR3 bases: TGTGCCAGCAGCCCGGGGGGAGGGAGGAGGAATTCACCCCTCCACTTT. This translates into CASSPGGGRRNSPLHF.